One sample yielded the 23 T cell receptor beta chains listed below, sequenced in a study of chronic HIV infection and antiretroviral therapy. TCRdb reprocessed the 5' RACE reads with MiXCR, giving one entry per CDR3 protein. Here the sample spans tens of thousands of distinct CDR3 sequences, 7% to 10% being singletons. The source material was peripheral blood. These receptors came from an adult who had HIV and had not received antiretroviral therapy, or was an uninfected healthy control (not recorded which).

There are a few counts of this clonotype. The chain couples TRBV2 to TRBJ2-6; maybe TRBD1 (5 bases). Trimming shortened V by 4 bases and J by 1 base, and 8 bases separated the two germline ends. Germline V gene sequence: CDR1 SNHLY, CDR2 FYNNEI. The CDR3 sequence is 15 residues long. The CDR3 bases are TGTGCCAGCAGTGGATCAGGGTCTGGGGCCAACGTCCTGACTTTC. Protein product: CASSGSGSGANVLTF.

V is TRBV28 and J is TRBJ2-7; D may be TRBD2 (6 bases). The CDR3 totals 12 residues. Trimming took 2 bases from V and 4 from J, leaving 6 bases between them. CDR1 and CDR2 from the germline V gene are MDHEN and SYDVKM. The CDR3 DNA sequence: TGTGCCAGCAGTTTACGGGGGTACGAGCAGTACTTC. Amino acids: CASSLRGYEQYF.

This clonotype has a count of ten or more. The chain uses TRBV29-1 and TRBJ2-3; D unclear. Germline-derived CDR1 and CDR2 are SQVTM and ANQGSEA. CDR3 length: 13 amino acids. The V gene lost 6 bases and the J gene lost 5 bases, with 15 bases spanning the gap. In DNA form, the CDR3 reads TGCAGCGTAACAAGAGATTTTGGAGATACGCAGTATTTT. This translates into CSVTRDFGDTQYF.

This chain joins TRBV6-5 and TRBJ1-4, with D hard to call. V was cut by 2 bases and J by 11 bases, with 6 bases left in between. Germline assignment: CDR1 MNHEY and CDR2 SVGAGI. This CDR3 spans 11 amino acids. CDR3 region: CASSYGGKLFF. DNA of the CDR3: TGTGCCAGCAGTTACGGAGGGAAACTGTTTTTT.

CDR3 in DNA: TGTGCCAGCAGTTTTAGCAGGGGGTTCTCCTACGAGCAGTACTTC. Translation gives CASSFSRGFSYEQYF. The rearrangement links TRBV27 to TRBJ2-7; 7 bases are a match to TRBD1. V shed 3 bases, J shed 0 bases, and the junction held 5 bases outside the gene matches. The CDR3 is made up of 15 amino acids. CDR1 is MNHEY and CDR2 is SMNVEV in the germline V gene (reference sequence).

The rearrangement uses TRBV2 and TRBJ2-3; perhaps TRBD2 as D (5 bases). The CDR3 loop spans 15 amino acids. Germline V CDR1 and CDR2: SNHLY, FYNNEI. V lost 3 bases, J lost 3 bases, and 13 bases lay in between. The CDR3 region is CASSEAGRETDTQYF. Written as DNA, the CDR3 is TGTGCCAGCAGTGAGGCGGGCAGAGAAACAGATACGCAGTATTTT.

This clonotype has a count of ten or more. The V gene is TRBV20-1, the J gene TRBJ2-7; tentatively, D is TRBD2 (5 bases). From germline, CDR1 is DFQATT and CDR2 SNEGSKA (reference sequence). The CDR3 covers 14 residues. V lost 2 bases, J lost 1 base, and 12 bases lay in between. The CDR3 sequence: CSARMAGTSYEQYF. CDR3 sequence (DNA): TGCAGTGCTAGAATGGCGGGCACTTCCTACGAGCAGTACTTC.

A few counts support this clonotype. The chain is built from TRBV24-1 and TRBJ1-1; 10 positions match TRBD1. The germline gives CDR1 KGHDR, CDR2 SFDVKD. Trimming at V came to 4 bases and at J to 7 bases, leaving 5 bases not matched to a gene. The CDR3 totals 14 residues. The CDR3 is CATSESGTGVEAFF. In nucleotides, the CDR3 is TGTGCCACCAGTGAATCCGGGACAGGGGTTGAAGCTTTCTTT.

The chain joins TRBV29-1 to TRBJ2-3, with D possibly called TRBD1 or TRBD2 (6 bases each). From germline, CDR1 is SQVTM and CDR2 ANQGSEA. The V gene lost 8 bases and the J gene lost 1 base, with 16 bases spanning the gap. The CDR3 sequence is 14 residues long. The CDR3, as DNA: TGCAGCCTTCCGGGGGCGCCGGGCACAGATACGCAGTATTTT. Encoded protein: CSLPGAPGTDTQYF.

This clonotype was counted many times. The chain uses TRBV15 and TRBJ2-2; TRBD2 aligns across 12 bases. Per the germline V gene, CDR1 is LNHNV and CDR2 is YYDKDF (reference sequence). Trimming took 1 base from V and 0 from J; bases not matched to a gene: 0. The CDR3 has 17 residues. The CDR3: CATSRGLAGANTGELFF. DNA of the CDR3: TGTGCCACCAGCAGAGGACTAGCGGGAGCGAACACCGGGGAGCTGTTTTTT.

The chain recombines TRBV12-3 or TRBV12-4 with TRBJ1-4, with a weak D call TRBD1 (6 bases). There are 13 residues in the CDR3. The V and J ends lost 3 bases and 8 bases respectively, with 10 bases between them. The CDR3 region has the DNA TGTGCCAGCAGTTTGTATGGGGGCGAAAAACTGTTTTTT. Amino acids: CASSLYGGEKLFF.

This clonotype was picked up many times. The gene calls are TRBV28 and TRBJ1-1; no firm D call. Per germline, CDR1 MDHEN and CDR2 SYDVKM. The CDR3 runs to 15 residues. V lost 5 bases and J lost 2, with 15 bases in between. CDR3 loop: CASSTPLGRNTEAFF. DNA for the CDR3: TGTGCCAGCAGTACCCCTCTTGGAAGAAACACTGAAGCTTTCTTT. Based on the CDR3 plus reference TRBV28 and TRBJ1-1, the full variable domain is DVKVTQSSRYLVKRTGEKVFLECVQDMDHENMFWYRQDPGLGLRLIYFSYDVKMKEKGDIPEGYSVSREKKERFSLILESASTNQTSMYLCASSTPLGRNTEAFFGQGTRLTVV.

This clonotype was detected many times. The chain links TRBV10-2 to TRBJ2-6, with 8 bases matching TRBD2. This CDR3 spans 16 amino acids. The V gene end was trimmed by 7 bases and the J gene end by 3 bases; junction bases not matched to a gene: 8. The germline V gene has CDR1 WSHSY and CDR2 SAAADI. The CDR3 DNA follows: TGCGCCAGCAATACGGGAGGGTTAGGTGGGGCCAACGTCCTGACTTTC. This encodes CASNTGGLGGANVLTF.

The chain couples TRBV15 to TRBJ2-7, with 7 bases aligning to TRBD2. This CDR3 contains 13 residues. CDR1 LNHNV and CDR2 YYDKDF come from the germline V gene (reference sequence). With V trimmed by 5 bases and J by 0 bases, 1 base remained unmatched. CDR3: CATSRGDSYEQYF. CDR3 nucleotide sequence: TGTGCCACCAGCCGGGGGGACTCCTACGAGCAGTACTTC.

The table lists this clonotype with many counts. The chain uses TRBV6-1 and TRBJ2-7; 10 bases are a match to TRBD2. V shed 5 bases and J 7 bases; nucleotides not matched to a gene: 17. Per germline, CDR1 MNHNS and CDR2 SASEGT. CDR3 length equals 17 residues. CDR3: CASSPSGRSFPPGEQYF. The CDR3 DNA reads TGTGCCAGCAGTCCTAGCGGGAGATCATTCCCACCGGGAGAGCAGTACTTC.

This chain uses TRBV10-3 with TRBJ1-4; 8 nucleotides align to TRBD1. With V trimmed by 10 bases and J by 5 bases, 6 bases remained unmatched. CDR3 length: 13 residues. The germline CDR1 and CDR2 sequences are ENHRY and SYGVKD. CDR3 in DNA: TGTGCCACCATGGGACAGGAAAATGAAAAACTGTTTTTT. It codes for CATMGQENEKLFF.

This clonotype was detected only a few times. The CDR3 DNA follows: TGTGCCAGCAGGGAACCAGGACAGTCCTACGAGCAGTACTTC. It encodes CASREPGQSYEQYF. The rearrangement joins TRBV28 to TRBJ2-7; a weak D match, TRBD1 (6 bases). The CDR3 runs to 14 residues. Germline V gene sequence: CDR1 MDHEN, CDR2 SYDVKM. Trimming removed 6 bases at V and 1 base at J, with 13 bases between.

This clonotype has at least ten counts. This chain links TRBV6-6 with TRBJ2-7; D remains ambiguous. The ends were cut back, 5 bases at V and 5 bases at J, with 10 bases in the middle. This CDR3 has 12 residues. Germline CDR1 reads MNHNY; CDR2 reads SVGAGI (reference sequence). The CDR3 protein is CASSEQSDEQYF. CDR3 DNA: TGTGCCAGCAGTGAACAGTCGGACGAGCAGTACTTC.

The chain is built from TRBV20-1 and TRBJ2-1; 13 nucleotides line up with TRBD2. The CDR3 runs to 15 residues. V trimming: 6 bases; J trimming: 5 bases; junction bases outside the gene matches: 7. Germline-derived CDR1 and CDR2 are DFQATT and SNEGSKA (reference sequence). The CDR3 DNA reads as TGCAGTGCAGAACTAGCGGGAGGGCCGAACAATGAGCAGTTCTTC. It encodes CSAELAGGPNNEQFF.

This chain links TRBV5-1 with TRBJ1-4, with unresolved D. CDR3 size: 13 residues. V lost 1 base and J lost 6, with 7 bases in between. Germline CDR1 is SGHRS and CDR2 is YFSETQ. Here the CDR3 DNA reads TGCGCCAGCAGCTTGATGGAGGATGAAAAACTGTTTTTT. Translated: CASSLMEDEKLFF.

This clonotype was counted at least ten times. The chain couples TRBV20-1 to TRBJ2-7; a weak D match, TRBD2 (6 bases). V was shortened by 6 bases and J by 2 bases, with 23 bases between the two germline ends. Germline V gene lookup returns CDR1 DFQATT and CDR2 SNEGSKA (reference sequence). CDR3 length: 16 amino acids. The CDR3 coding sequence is TGCAGTGCCCTAGCGACCCCTTCCGTAACCACCTACGAGCAGTACTTC. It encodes CSALATPSVTTYEQYF.

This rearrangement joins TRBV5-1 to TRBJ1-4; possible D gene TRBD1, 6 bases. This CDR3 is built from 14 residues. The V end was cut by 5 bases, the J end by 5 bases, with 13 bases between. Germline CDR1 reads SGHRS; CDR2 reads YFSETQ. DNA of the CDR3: TGCGCCAGCAGACAGGGCACCTCAAATGAAAAACTGTTTTTT. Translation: CASRQGTSNEKLFF.

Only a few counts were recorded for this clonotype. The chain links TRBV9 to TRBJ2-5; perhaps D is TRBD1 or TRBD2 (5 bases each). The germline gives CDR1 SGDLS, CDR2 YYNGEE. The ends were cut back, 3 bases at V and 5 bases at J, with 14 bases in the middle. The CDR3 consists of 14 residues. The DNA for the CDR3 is TGTGCCAGCAGCGCCTCGGACGGGGCGGAGACCCAGTACTTC. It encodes CASSASDGAETQYF.